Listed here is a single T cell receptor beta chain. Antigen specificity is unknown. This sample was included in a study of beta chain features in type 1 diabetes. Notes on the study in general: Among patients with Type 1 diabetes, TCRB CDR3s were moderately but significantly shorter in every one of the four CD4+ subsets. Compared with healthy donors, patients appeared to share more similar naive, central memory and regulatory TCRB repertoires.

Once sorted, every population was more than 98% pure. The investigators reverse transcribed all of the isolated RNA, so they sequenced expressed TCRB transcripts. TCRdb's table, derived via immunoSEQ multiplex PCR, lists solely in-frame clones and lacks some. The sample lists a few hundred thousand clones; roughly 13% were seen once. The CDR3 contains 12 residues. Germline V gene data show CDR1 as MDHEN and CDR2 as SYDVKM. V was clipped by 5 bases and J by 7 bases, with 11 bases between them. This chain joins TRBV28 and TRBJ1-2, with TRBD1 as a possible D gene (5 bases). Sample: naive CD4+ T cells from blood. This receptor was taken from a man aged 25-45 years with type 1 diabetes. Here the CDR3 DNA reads TGTGCCAGCAGTCCCCGGGGGAGTGGCTACACCTTC. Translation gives CASSPRGSGYTF.